This T cell receptor (beta chain) was found in a study of cytomegalovirus exposure and HLA in healthy donors. The V end was cut by 5 bases, the J end by 3 bases, with 11 bases between. The CDR3 extends over 13 amino acids. Germline V lookup: CDR1 LNHDA, CDR2 SQIVND (reference sequence). This table comes from immunoSEQ multiplex PCR, and its TCRdb copy is limited to in-frame clones, with some not included. The sample includes 200,000 or so clones, roughly 91% of them seen just once. The TCR was taken from a woman younger than 35 in good health and CMV-seropositive. V is TRBV19 and J is TRBJ2-7; D is ambiguous. Sequenced input: PBMCs. The CDR3 loop reads CASSYTSLYEQYF. DNA for the CDR3: TGTGCCAGTAGTTATACCAGTCTCTACGAGCAGTACTTC.